This T cell receptor beta chain originates from a study of T cells in localized non-small cell lung cancer. Regarding the study as a whole: Sequencing, confined to only one tumor region, leaves heterogeneity possible. T cell clonality was highest in uninvolved adjacent lung, above tumor. Higher T cell density in the blood was associated with longer overall survival, whereas higher adjacent-lung clonality associated with shorter survival. Turning up in adjacent lung were a median approximately 58 of the top 100 tumor clones.

The count of this clone is one. The antigen is undetermined. Profiled with immunoSEQ multiplex PCR; TCRdb holds only in-frame clones, not every one. The sample has 43,000 or so clones, around 90% seen once. This receptor was obtained from a woman aged 40-70 years with stage II lung adenocarcinoma. The source material was PBMCs, sampled before any cancer treatment.

The CDR3 reads CASSPGSWGLFF. DNA of the CDR3: TGTGCCAGCTCACCTGGATCCTGGGGACTGTTTTTT. The chain combines TRBV18 with TRBJ1-4; D is unresolved. The CDR3 spans 12 residues. V lost 3 bases and J lost 13, with 12 bases in between. CDR1 is KGHSH, CDR2 LQKENI, per germline. Based on the CDR3 plus reference TRBV18 and TRBJ1-4, the full variable domain is NAGVMQNPRHLVRRRGQEARLRCSPMKGHSHVYWYRQLPEEGLKFMVYLQKENIIDESGMPKERFSAEFPKEGPSILRIQQVVRGDSAAYFCASSPGSWGLFFGSGTQLSVL.